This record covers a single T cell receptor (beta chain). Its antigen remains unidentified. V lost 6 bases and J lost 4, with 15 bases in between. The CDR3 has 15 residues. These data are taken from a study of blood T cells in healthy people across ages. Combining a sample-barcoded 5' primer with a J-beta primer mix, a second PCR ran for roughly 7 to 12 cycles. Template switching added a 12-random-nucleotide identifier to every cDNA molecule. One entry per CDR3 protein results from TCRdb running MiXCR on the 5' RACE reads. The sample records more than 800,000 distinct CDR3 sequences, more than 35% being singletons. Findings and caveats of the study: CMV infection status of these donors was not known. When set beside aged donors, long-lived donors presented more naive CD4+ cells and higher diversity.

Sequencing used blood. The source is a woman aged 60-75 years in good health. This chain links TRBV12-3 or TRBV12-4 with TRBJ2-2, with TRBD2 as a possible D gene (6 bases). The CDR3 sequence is CASRGTGRGTGELFF. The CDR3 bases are TGTGCCAGCAGAGGGACTGGGCGAGGCACCGGGGAGCTGTTTTTT.